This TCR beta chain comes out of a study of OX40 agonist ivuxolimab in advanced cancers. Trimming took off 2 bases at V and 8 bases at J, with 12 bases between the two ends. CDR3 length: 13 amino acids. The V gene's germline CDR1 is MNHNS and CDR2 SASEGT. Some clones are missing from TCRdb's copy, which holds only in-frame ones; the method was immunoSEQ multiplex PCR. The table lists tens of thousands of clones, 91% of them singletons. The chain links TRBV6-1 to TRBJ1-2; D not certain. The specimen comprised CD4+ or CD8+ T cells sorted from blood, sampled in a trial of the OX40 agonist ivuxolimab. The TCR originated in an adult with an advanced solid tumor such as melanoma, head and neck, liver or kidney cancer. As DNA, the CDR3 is TGTGCCAGCAGTGAAAGGAGTGGCCGGGGCTACACCTTC. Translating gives CASSERSGRGYTF.